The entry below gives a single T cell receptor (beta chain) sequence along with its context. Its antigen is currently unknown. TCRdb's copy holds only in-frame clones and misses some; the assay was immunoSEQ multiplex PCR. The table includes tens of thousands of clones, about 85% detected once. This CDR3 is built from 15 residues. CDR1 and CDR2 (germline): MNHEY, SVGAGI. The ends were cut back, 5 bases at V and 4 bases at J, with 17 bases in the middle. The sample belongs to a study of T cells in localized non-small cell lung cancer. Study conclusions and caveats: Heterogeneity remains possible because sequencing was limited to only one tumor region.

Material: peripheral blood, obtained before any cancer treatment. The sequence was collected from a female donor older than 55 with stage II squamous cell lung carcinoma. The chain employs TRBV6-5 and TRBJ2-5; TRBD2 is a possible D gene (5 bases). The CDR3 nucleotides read TGTGCCAGCAGTCACCATAGCGACCGGCCAGAGACCCAGTACTTC. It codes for CASSHHSDRPETQYF.